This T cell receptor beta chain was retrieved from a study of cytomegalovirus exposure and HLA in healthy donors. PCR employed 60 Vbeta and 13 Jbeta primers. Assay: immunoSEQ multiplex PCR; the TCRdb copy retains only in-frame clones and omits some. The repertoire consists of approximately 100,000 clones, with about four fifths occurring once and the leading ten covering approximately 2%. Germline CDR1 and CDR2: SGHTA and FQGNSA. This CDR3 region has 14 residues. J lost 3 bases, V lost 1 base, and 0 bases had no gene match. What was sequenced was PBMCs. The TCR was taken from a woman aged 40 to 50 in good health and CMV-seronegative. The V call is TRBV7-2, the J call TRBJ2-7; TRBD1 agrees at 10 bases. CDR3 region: CASSLGDRGYEQYF. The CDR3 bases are TGTGCCAGCAGCTTAGGGGACAGGGGCTACGAGCAGTACTTC.